The 10 T cell receptor beta chains listed next were all sequenced from one sample in a study of spatial heterogeneity in lung cancer. As for time point: sample taken at primary tumor resection. Notes on the study in general: Tumor mutation count correlated with how many alpha and beta TCRs expanded intratumorally.

These receptors' antigens are unknown. TCRdb independently ran MiXCR on the 5' RACE reads; one entry per CDR3 protein. The repertoire consists of about 3,500 distinct CDR3 sequences, with approximately 4.6% occurring once and the leading ten covering 25% to 40%. The sample here was lung tumor tissue, taken at surgery. These receptors all come from a female donor with early-stage non-small cell lung cancer.

In its sample, this clonotype ranks as medium-sized (0.01 to 0.1%). The library was designed around alpha chains, so this beta chain is a stray read whose abundance carries little weight. CDR3 in amino acids: CASRGDSRNEKLFF. Here the CDR3 DNA reads TGTGCCAGCAGAGGGGACAGCCGGAATGAAAAACTGTTTTTT. This chain uses TRBV18 with TRBJ1-4, with 7 nucleotides matching TRBD1. Germline CDR1 and CDR2: KGHSH and LQKENI. The CDR3 covers 14 residues. J gave up 5 bases and V 8 bases, and 8 bases lay outside the gene matches.

This clonotype is labeled medium-sized. This beta chain is an unintended read in a library built for alpha chains; its size means little. The chain combines TRBV18 with TRBJ2-6, with D hard to call. The CDR3 spans 16 residues. Trimming shortened V by 2 bases and J by 0 bases, and 8 bases separated the two germline ends. CDR1 is KGHSH, CDR2 LQKENI, per germline. The CDR3 reads CASSPGSYSGANVLTF. The DNA for the CDR3 is TGTGCCAGCTCACCAGGAAGTTACTCTGGGGCCAACGTCCTGACTTTC.

This clonotype is categorized as medium-sized. Being off target in a library aimed at alpha chains, this beta chain has a size of little meaning. V is TRBV29-1 and J is TRBJ1-1; TRBD1 is a possible D gene (6 bases). The CDR3 totals 13 residues. Germline V gene lookup returns CDR1 SQVTM and CDR2 ANQGSEA. Trimming cost V 7 bases and J 0 bases, with 12 bases left between them. The CDR3 sequence: CSALGQLNTEAFF. DNA for the CDR3: TGCAGCGCGCTGGGACAACTGAACACTGAAGCTTTCTTT.

In regard to this clonotype: Found in a library prepared for alpha chains, this beta chain is an off-target read, and its abundance has little meaning. This rearrangement joins TRBV5-4 to TRBJ1-1, with D unresolved. V lost 0 bases and J 3 bases, leaving 9 bases between the germline ends. CDR1 SGHNT and CDR2 YYREEE come from the germline V gene (reference sequence). CDR3 length equals 14 residues. The CDR3 is CASSLVPRDTEAFF. In DNA, the CDR3 is TGTGCCAGCAGCTTGGTGCCAAGGGACACTGAAGCTTTCTTT.

This clonotype is medium-sized (0.01 to 0.1%). This beta chain was picked up by a library intended for alpha chains and is off target, so its count carries little meaning. The chain links TRBV12-3 or TRBV12-4 to TRBJ2-3, with 8 positions matching TRBD1. The CDR3 spans 14 residues. J gave up 0 bases and V 7 bases, and 3 bases lay outside the gene matches. The CDR3 loop reads CASTWTGSTDTQYF. CDR3 DNA sequence: TGTGCCAGCACCTGGACAGGGAGCACAGATACGCAGTATTTT.

This clonotype was picked up many times. Found in a library prepared for alpha chains, this beta chain is an off-target read, and its abundance has little meaning. The rearrangement joins TRBV28 to TRBJ2-3; D may be TRBD2 (6 bases). Trimming removed 8 bases from V and 1 base from J, with 10 bases in between. The CDR3 has 13 residues. From germline, CDR1 is MDHEN and CDR2 SYDVKM. The CDR3 protein is CASYGGGTDTQYF. DNA of the CDR3: TGTGCCAGCTACGGGGGAGGCACAGATACGCAGTATTTT.

By share, this clonotype counts as medium-sized. This beta chain came through as a stray read in a library set up for alpha chains, and its size says little. CDR3 amino acids: CASSIGSSYEQYF. In DNA, the CDR3 is TGCGCCAGCAGCATAGGAAGCTCCTACGAGCAGTACTTC. The chain joins TRBV5-1 to TRBJ2-7; D is undetermined. Germline loops: CDR1 SGHRS, CDR2 YFSETQ. The CDR3 extends over 13 amino acids. V was trimmed by 4 bases and J by 0 bases, leaving 8 bases between them.

There are many counts of this clonotype. Since the library was made to target alpha chains, this beta chain is a stray read and its abundance is not meaningful. The V call is TRBV11-3, the J call TRBJ2-1; D possibly corresponds to TRBD2 (5 bases). CDR1 is SGHNT and CDR2 is YENEEA in the germline V gene. CDR3 length: 14 amino acids. V was cut by 6 bases and J by 4 bases, with 13 bases left in between. For the CDR3, the DNA is TGTGCCAGCAGATCCCAACGGGGTTACAATGAGCAGTTCTTC. Translating it yields CASRSQRGYNEQFF.

In this sample, this clonotype is medium-sized. This beta chain came through as a stray read in a library set up for alpha chains, and its size says little. The rearrangement uses TRBV6-5 and TRBJ2-7; 7 nucleotides agree with TRBD1. Trimming cost V 5 bases and J 3 bases; bases outside gene matches: 7. This CDR3 comprises 14 residues. Looked up from germline, CDR1 is MNHEY and CDR2 is SVGAGI. The CDR3 protein is CASSPRTGGYEQYV. DNA of the CDR3: TGTGCCAGCAGTCCCCGGACAGGAGGCTACGAGCAGTACGTC.

The sample holds many counts of this clonotype. For a library built for alpha chains, this beta chain is a stray read; little rests on its size. V is TRBV11-2 and J is TRBJ2-1; D is perhaps TRBD1 (5 bases). Per germline, CDR1 SGHAT and CDR2 FQNNGV. The V gene lost 8 bases and the J gene lost 8 bases, with 10 bases spanning the gap. The CDR3 has 11 residues. CDR3 DNA: TGTGCCAGCCCAAAGGGGTATGAGCAGTTCTTC. Residues: CASPKGYEQFF.